This record looks at one T cell receptor (beta chain) sequence and its context. The target of this receptor is not known. Base qualities are not provided; no much larger clone lies one nucleotide away. The data were obtained in a study of identical twins (dated by TCRdb to 2016 to 2017). Some background on the complete study: To test whether fetal clonotypes persist, the study used deep sequencing on TCR alpha and beta repertoires from monozygotic twins, unrelated adults of various ages, and cord blood. To rule out contamination, replicate twin experiments were performed at different times with different library preparation protocols.

Including the terminal cysteine and phenylalanine, the CDR3 comprises 13 residues. CDR3 DNA only is kept here, 39 bases in frame from base 1. For CDR1 and CDR2, the germline V gene lists SQVTM and ANQGSEA. V ends up 2 bases short and J 11 bases short, with an unmatched junction base count of 8. Only healthy Caucasian donors were included. Libraries were prepared through 5' RACE. For sequencing, an Illumina HiSeq 2000 was employed. A universal primer binding site was added through template switching, and the final cDNA carried a unique molecular identifier so that TCR cDNA molecules could be counted accurately. First-strand cDNA for TCR alpha and beta chains was synthesized from specific primers in the conserved constant-segment region. To control for contamination, each cDNA library was double barcoded with a SMART-Mk sample barcode plus Illumina barcodes. Two successive PCR steps introduced TruSeq adapter sequences along with Illumina sample barcodes. The TCR alpha and beta cDNA libraries were sequenced on the Illumina HiSeq platform using custom primers. As for how the authors treated the data: MiGEC processed the raw reads to extract unique molecular identifiers, while MiXCR was used to determine the CDR3 positions. Recombination models were inferred per individual with the repgenHMM and IGoR tools using an EM algorithm. The analysis of shared clonotypes was done with the tcR package in R, with sharing normalized by the product of cloneset sizes. To study raw recombination without the effects of thymic and clonal selection, out-of-frame nonproductive sequences were analyzed. TCRdb reworked the public reads: Q25 trimming with fastp, MiXCR clone assembly, productive beta chains retained. Rows merge per CDR3 protein into single entries with the most common DNA and genes. These V and J calls originate from TCRdb's pipeline instead of the authors' own analysis. In this sample the table shows 1.5 million to 2 million distinct CDR3 sequences, roughly a third of which occur a single time. The ten largest make up around 0.25% of the sample.

Broader findings and caveats from the paper: Because the same donors could not be followed over many years, the conclusions depended on cross-sectional statistical analysis. Compared with coincidental sharing between unrelated individuals, out-of-frame TCR alpha sequences shared between twins showed an excess of sequences with low generation probability. A weaker excess of twin sharing was found in beta out-of-frame sequences because the signal-to-noise ratio was lowered by fewer shared sequences. In monozygotic twins, recombination models systematically underestimated out-of-frame TCR alpha sharing, but the models matched the sharing seen between unrelated individuals. Zero-insertion analyses could be partly confounded by invariant T cells such as MAIT and iNKT, although diverse VJ usage argued against such confounding for most clonotypes. Abundant cord blood beta clonotypes carried fewer insertions; young adult naive repertoires showed a weaker similar trend, while memory repertoires showed none.

Sequencing used cord blood. The sequence joins TRBV29-1 to TRBJ2-5; TRBD1 matches 10 bases in the middle. The clonotype was recovered from a newborn girl in good health. The CDR3 loop reads CSVENWTGGEQYF. The base sequence is TGCAGCGTTGAAAATTGGACAGGGGGAGAGCAGTACTTC.